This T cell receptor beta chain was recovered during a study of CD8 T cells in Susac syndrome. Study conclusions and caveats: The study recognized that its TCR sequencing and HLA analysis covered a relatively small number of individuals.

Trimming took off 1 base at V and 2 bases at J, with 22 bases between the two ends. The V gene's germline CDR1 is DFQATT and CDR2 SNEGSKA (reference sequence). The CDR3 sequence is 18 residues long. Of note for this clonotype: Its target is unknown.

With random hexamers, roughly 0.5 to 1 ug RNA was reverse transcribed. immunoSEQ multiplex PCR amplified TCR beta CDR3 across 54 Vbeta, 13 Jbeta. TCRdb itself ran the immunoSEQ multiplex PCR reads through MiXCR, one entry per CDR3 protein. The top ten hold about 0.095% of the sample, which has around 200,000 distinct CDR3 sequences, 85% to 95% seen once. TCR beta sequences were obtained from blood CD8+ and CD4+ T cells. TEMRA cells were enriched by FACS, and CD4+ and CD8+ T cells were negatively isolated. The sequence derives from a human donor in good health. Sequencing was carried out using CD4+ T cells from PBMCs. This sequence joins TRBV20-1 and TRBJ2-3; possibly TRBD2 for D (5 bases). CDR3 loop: CSARGDFRRLAVTDTQYF. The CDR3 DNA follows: TGCAGTGCTAGAGGGGATTTCAGGCGTCTAGCTGTCACAGATACGCAGTATTTT.